This T cell receptor (beta chain) was retrieved from a study of blood T cell repertoires in COVID-19. Study overall: PBMCs, B-cell-depleted T cells, or T cells provided the cDNA or gDNA that made up the material.

Sequencing was performed with immunoSEQ multiplex PCR; in TCRdb, only in-frame clones are kept and a portion is missing. This table has more than 95,000 clones, roughly 87% appearing once. CDR3 length: 19 amino acids. Input material: peripheral blood. This clonotype was sampled from a woman older than 75 in a cohort sampled during active COVID-19. The chain is built from TRBV21-1 and TRBJ1-2; the D call of TRBD1 is as the table states it, not checked on the DNA. TRBV21-1 is a listed pseudogene. The CDR3: CASSKLRVYRGFRNYGYTF. The CDR3 DNA reads TGTGCCAGCAGCAAATTACGGGTTTATAGGGGGTTCAGAAACTATGGCTACACCTTC.